This T cell receptor beta chain was identified in a study of cytomegalovirus exposure and HLA in healthy donors. Study-wide background: The same platform used for the approximately 670 first-cohort repertoires was also used for the 120 validation repertoires, as a later analysis reported.

The CDR3 covers 16 residues. Germline loops: CDR1 SGHRS, CDR2 YFSETQ. V was pared by 2 bases and J by 5 bases, with 8 bases of the junction left unmatched. Repertoires were generated with immunoSEQ multiplex PCR, while TCRdb's copy carries only in-frame clones and drops some. The sample shows about 120,000 clones, 89% of them seen only once. Sample: PBMCs. The sequence derives from a woman under 30 in good health and CMV-seronegative. V usage is TRBV5-1 and J usage is TRBJ2-7, with 12 bases aligning to TRBD2. The CDR3: CASSFTSGGFLDEQYF. DNA of the CDR3: TGCGCCAGCAGCTTTACTAGCGGGGGGTTCCTTGACGAGCAGTACTTC.